A selection of T cell receptor beta chains follows, all from one sample in a study of radiotherapy plus CTLA-4 blockade in lung cancer. Only in-frame clones appear in the TCRdb table, and some are missing; sequencing was by immunoSEQ multiplex PCR. This sample has some 64,000 clones, with 60% to 85% found just once. This specimen was peripheral blood, taken from a patient treated with radiotherapy plus ipilimumab. The source is a human donor with non-small cell lung cancer who had a complete response to radiotherapy plus ipilimumab. CDR3s include the opening cysteine and the closing phenylalanine or tryptophan. Each record gives: V gene, clone size, D gene, J gene, CDR3 DNA, CDR3 protein. A D gene is named only where the DNA matches it firmly. Only part of the rows carry a size: once, few, many, or a class if the clone is expanded.

>TRBV19|few|-|TRBJ2-5
TGTGCCAGTAGTCCAGGATCGTACCAGGAGACCCAGTACTTC
CASSPGSYQETQYF
>TRBV10-3|-|TRBD2|TRBJ2-3
TGTGCCGCAGGGACTAGCGGGAATCGGGGGTATACGCAGTATTTT
CAAGTSGNRGYTQYF
>TRBV30|-|-|TRBJ1-6
TGTGCCTGGAGAGTCCTCGATCCAGAGGCCCTCCACTTT
CAWRVLDPEALHF
>TRBV5-1|-|-|TRBJ1-4
TGCGCCAGCAGCTTTAGAGGGGCTAATGAAAAACTGTTTTTT
CASSFRGANEKLFF
>TRBV5-1|once|TRBD1|TRBJ1-5
TGCGCCAGCAGCTTGGGGGACAGCCACAATCAGCCCCAGCATTTT
CASSLGDSHNQPQHF
>TRBV27|-|-|TRBJ1-1
TGTGCCAGCAGTTCCGGGGCTGGGGGTATAACTGAAGCTTTCTTT
CASSSGAGGITEAFF
>TRBV7-2|-|-|TRBJ1-2
TGTGCCAGCAGCCCCCCGGGCGGATATGGCTACACCTTC
CASSPPGGYGYTF
>TRBV27|-|-|TRBJ2-3
TGTGCCAGCAGTTTCGCAGGGGATACGCAGTATTTT
CASSFAGDTQYF
>TRBV7-2|-|TRBD2|TRBJ2-3
TGTGCCAGCGCGGGACTAGCGGGAGGCTTGGGGGATACGCAGTATTTT
CASAGLAGGLGDTQYF
>TRBV27|-|-|TRBJ1-5
TGTGCCATGAACCCGATAGGTCAGCCCCAGCATTTT
CAMNPIGQPQHF
>TRBV4-1|-|-|TRBJ1-4
TGCGCCAGCAGCCATAAAGGGACCGACTGGGGAACTAATGAAAAACTGTTTTTT
CASSHKGTDWGTNEKLFF
>TRBV19|-|-|TRBJ1-4
TGTGCCAGTCACGGCGGGGGCTGGACCGAAAAACTGTTTTTT
CASHGGGWTEKLFF
>TRBV30|-|TRBD1|TRBJ2-1
TGTGCCTGGAGTTTGGACAGGGTCGATGAGCAGTTCTTC
CAWSLDRVDEQFF
>TRBV7-2|-|-|TRBJ1-2
TGTGCCAGCAGCCAGGGAGGGTCCGAAACTAACTATGGCTACACCTTC
CASSQGGSETNYGYTF
>TRBV30|-|-|TRBJ1-1
TGTGCCTGGAGTCCCCCGGGGGACATTTGGGGCCTGCCTGAAGCTTTCTTT
CAWSPPGDIWGLPEAFF
>TRBV12-5|-|-|TRBJ2-1
TGTGCTAGTGGTTTGCCCGCGCAGAATGAGCAGTTCTTC
CASGLPAQNEQFF
>TRBV30|-|TRBD2|TRBJ2-5
TGTGCCACCTCGCCGGGGAGCGGGGGAGAGACCCAGTACTTC
CATSPGSGGETQYF
>TRBV7-2|-|-|TRBJ1-4
TGTGCCAGCAGCTCCCAAGCGAGACAGTTTAATGAAAAACTGTTTTTT
CASSSQARQFNEKLFF
>TRBV5-1|once|TRBD1|TRBJ2-5
TGCGCCAGCAGCTATAGGGACAGGGTGGAGACCCAGTACTTC
CASSYRDRVETQYF
>TRBV7-9|few|-|TRBJ2-6
TGTGCCAGCAGTAAGTTTATGTCTGGGGCCAACGTCCTGACTTTC
CASSKFMSGANVLTF
>TRBV19|-|-|TRBJ1-5
TGTGCCAGTAGTCTCGGACAGAGCAATCAGCCCCAGCATTTT
CASSLGQSNQPQHF
>TRBV30|-|TRBD2|TRBJ2-3
TGTGCCTGGGCCGGGACTAGCGGGGGTAATACGCAGTATTTT
CAWAGTSGGNTQYF
>TRBV4-1|few|-|TRBJ1-2
TGCGCCAGCAGCCATTCCGGACAGTCCTATGGCTACACCTTC
CASSHSGQSYGYTF
>TRBV27|-|TRBD1|TRBJ2-7
TGTGCCAGCAGTTCGACAGGGTTGGGGCAGTACTTC
CASSSTGLGQYF
>TRBV5-5|-|TRBD2|TRBJ2-4
TGTGCCAGCAGCTTGGATTCACTAGCGACGGACATTCAGTACTTC
CASSLDSLATDIQYF
>TRBV7-2|few|-|TRBJ2-1
TGTGCCAGCAGCCTTTACTACAATGAGCAGTTCTTC
CASSLYYNEQFF
>TRBV19|-|TRBD1|TRBJ1-2
TGTGCCAGTAGCCTTCTGACAGGGGGCAGCGGCTACACCTTC
CASSLLTGGSGYTF
>TRBV5-4|-|-|TRBJ1-1
TGTGCCAGCAGCTTGTGGAAGGGAGGGATGAACACTGAAGCTTTCTTT
CASSLWKGGMNTEAFF
>TRBV6-1|-|-|TRBJ2-5
TGTGCCAGCAGGGGTAGCCAGGGACTGATAGAGACCCAGTACTTC
CASRGSQGLIETQYF
>TRBV25-1|once|TRBD1|TRBJ1-2
TGTGCCAGCGGAAGGTCGACAGGGAAAGGCTATGGCTACACCTTC
CASGRSTGKGYGYTF
>TRBV30|-|TRBD2|TRBJ2-3
TGTGCCTGGAGTGGACTAGCAGCTACGGCTACGCAGTATTTT
CAWSGLAATATQYF
>TRBV9|-|-|TRBJ1-2
TGTGCCAGCAGCACCAGAGAGACAAACTATGGCTACACCTTC
CASSTRETNYGYTF
>TRBV7-2|-|-|TRBJ1-5
TGTGCCAGCAGCTTTCGTACAGGGAGCAATCAGCCCCAGCATTTT
CASSFRTGSNQPQHF
>TRBV19|few|-|TRBJ2-2
TGTGCCAGTAGCAGACCATCGACCGGGGAGCTGTTTTTT
CASSRPSTGELFF
>TRBV10-1|-|-|TRBJ1-1
TGCGCCAGCATGGCCAGTTTGAACACTGAAGCTTTCTTT
CASMASLNTEAFF
>TRBV5-1|-|-|TRBJ2-7
TGCGCCAGCAGCCCCCCCGACAGGTACGAGCAGTACTTC
CASSPPDRYEQYF
>TRBV7-2|-|-|TRBJ1-1
TGTGCCAGCCGTCTTGGGAGGCTTTTGAACACTGAAGCTTTCTTT
CASRLGRLLNTEAFF
>TRBV7-6|-|-|TRBJ2-1
TGTGCCAGCAGCGGACAGTCCCGTGAGCAGTTCTTC
CASSGQSREQFF
>TRBV28|-|-|TRBJ1-2
TGTGCCAGCAGTTTAGGCGGGGCTGGGCGTAACTATGGCTACACCTTC
CASSLGGAGRNYGYTF
>TRBV2|-|-|TRBJ1-5
TGTGCCAGCAGTTCGAATTCGGACAATAGCAATCAGCCCCAGCATTTT
CASSSNSDNSNQPQHF
>TRBV6-1|-|-|TRBJ1-1
TGTGCCAGCACCGATGTGACTAGGTGGAACACTGAAGCTTTCTTT
CASTDVTRWNTEAFF
>TRBV5-1|-|-|TRBJ1-6
TGCGCCAGTTCCACGGGAGATAATTCACCCCTCCACTTT
CASSTGDNSPLHF
>TRBV18|-|-|TRBJ2-3
TGTGCCAGCTCATCACAGGGCCTAGATACGCAGTATTTT
CASSSQGLDTQYF
>TRBV11-3|-|TRBD2|TRBJ2-5
TGTGCCAGCAGCCTGGGACTAGCGGGAGGTCCAGAGACCCAGTACTTC
CASSLGLAGGPETQYF
>TRBV10-2|-|-|TRBJ2-7
TGCGCCAGCAGAAGACAGGTGGGGGCCTACGAGCAGTACTTC
CASRRQVGAYEQYF
>TRBV10-1|-|TRBD1|TRBJ1-5
TGCGCCAGCAGTGAGCTCGGGACAGTTAATCAGCCCCAGCATTTT
CASSELGTVNQPQHF
>TRBV19|-|TRBD2|TRBJ2-3
TGTGCCAGTAGTTCCACTAGCGGGACTGATACGCAGTATTTT
CASSSTSGTDTQYF
>TRBV25-1|-|TRBD1|TRBJ2-5
TGTGCCAGCAGTGACTGGACAGGGGGCGCGGAAGAGACCCAGTACTTC
CASSDWTGGAEETQYF